The 13 T cell receptor beta chains presented below share a single source sample, sequenced in a study of shared clonotypes between healthy human individuals (dated by TCRdb to 2018 to 2020). Library preparation used the immunoSEQ multiplex PCR assay. Sourced from immuneACCESS, this table was stored by TCRdb with only in-frame sequences that have V and J called. A share of the clones is absent; for the studies checked, an unresolved V gene accounts for under half, and the remainder has no known explanation. This sample holds approximately 840,000 clones; roughly 96% were observed only once. The ten largest clones capture over 0.2% of the sample. For the CD8 naive samples, CD45RO-negative cells were positively selected for CCR7, yielding a CD45RA+CCR7+ population from which TemRA cells were excluded. The specimen was naive CD8+ T cells sorted from blood. The cell subset or site label, as the study defines it: CD45RA+CCR7+. Receptors originate from a man aged 25 to 40 in good health.

This clone was seen once. This chain uses TRBV5-1 with TRBJ2-2; D unclear. The germline CDR1 and CDR2 sequences are SGHRS and YFSETQ. This CDR3 spans 17 amino acids. V was clipped by 2 bases and J by 0 bases, with 14 bases between them. DNA of the CDR3: TGCGCCAGCAGCTTCTCGTTGCACACTCCGAACACCGGGGAGCTGTTTTTT. Translating gives CASSFSLHTPNTGELFF.

The chain links TRBV4-1 to TRBJ2-1; possibly TRBD2 for D (6 bases). The CDR3 runs to 16 residues. The germline V and J ends were trimmed by 1 base and 3 bases, with 13 bases remaining between them. Germline V CDR1 and CDR2: MGHRA, YSYEKL. CDR3 bases: TGCGCCAGCAGCCAAGTCCGGGAGCGCGACTACAATGAGCAGTTCTTC. Translation gives CASSQVRERDYNEQFF.

The chain joins TRBV11-3 to TRBJ2-1; a weak D match, TRBD2 (6 bases). The CDR3 runs to 17 residues. The V gene lost 1 base and the J gene lost 0 bases, with 13 bases spanning the gap. CDR1 is SGHNT and CDR2 is YENEEA in the germline V gene. The CDR3: CASSLGRDVGSYNEQFF. The CDR3 nucleotides are TGTGCCAGCAGCTTAGGGCGGGATGTTGGCTCCTACAATGAGCAGTTCTTC.

The genes are TRBV9 and TRBJ1-2; 11 nucleotides agree with TRBD1. CDR1 and CDR2 (germline): SGDLS, YYNGEE. V shed 3 bases and J 5 bases; nucleotides not matched to a gene: 6. This CDR3 spans 15 amino acids. The CDR3: CASSAPGTGGYGYTF. CDR3 DNA sequence: TGTGCCAGCAGCGCACCCGGGACAGGGGGATATGGCTACACCTTC.

The rearrangement uses TRBV28 and TRBJ2-1; D remains ambiguous. V gave up 1 base and J gave up 2 bases, with 6 bases separating them. The CDR3 sequence is 14 residues long. Germline V gene sequence: CDR1 MDHEN, CDR2 SYDVKM. The CDR3 DNA is TGTGCCAGCAGTTTATATGGAGCCTACAATGAGCAGTTCTTC. It encodes CASSLYGAYNEQFF.

The rearrangement links TRBV4-1 to TRBJ2-7; 8 nucleotides match TRBD1. This CDR3 has 14 amino acids. Germline lookup yields CDR1 MGHRA and CDR2 YSYEKL. With V trimmed by 1 base and J by 6 bases, 5 bases remained unmatched. For the CDR3, the DNA is TGCGCCAGCAGCCAAGGGCAGGGGGCGTCCGAGCAGTACTTC. This gives the protein CASSQGQGASEQYF.

The rearrangement links TRBV29-1 to TRBJ2-7; D is uncertain. Germline-derived CDR1 and CDR2 are SQVTM and ANQGSEA. Deletions cut 4 bases from V and 3 bases from J, with 13 bases between. The CDR3 sequence is 13 residues long. CDR3: CSVGVIDDYEQYF. The CDR3 coding sequence is TGCAGCGTTGGGGTGATCGACGACTACGAGCAGTACTTC.

The V and J genes are TRBV7-9 and TRBJ2-3; D is uncertain. This CDR3 has 14 residues. Germline assignment: CDR1 SEHNR and CDR2 FQNEAQ (reference sequence). V shed 4 bases and J shed 3 bases, with 11 bases lying between them. This chain's CDR3 is CASSSRSLTDTQYF. The CDR3 DNA is TGTGCCAGCAGCTCCCGGTCGCTAACAGATACGCAGTATTTT.

The chain is built from TRBV7-3 and TRBJ1-1; D unresolved. The germline CDR1 and CDR2 sequences are SGHTA and FQGTGA. V lost 1 base to trimming and J lost 1 base, with 7 bases between them. This CDR3 is built from 14 residues. As DNA, the CDR3 is TGTGCCAGCAGCTTAAGCGGAGGGAACACTGAAGCTTTCTTT. It encodes CASSLSGGNTEAFF.

The genes are TRBV19 and TRBJ2-7; D not certain. The V end was cut by 1 base, the J end by 5 bases, with 12 bases between. Looked up from germline, CDR1 is LNHDA and CDR2 is SQIVND (reference sequence). The length of the CDR3 is 14 residues. The CDR3 sequence is CASSIVNSRHEQYF. DNA of the CDR3: TGTGCCAGTAGTATAGTTAACAGTCGTCACGAGCAGTACTTC.

Regarding this clone: Other DNA sequences from this sample encode an identical CDR3 as well. V usage is TRBV11-2 and J usage is TRBJ2-7, with D uncertain. V lost 3 bases to trimming and J lost 3 bases, with 6 bases between them. CDR1 is SGHAT, CDR2 FQNNGV, per germline. The CDR3 contains 12 residues. CDR3 nucleotides: TGTGCCAGCAGCTTGGGATTCTACGAGCAGTACTTC. Amino acid sequence: CASSLGFYEQYF.

In nucleotides, the CDR3 is TGCGCCAGCAGCCAAGACGCGGAAGGTGGGAGAGCCAAAAACATTCAGTACTTC. Its translation: CASSQDAEGGRAKNIQYF. The V call is TRBV4-1, the J call TRBJ2-4; D perhaps matches TRBD2 (5 bases). The V and J ends lost 0 bases and 0 bases respectively, with 15 bases between them. CDR3 length: 18 residues. Germline V gene lookup returns CDR1 MGHRA and CDR2 YSYEKL.

The chain carries TRBV5-4 and TRBJ2-4; the match to TRBD2 covers 15 bases. V was clipped by 5 bases and J by 8 bases; unmatched bases: 8. This CDR3 has 16 residues. Germline V gene sequence: CDR1 SGHNT, CDR2 YYREEE (reference sequence). This CDR3 is CASRAGTSGRLDIQYF. The CDR3 DNA follows: TGTGCCAGCAGAGCCGGGACTAGCGGGAGGTTGGACATTCAGTACTTC.